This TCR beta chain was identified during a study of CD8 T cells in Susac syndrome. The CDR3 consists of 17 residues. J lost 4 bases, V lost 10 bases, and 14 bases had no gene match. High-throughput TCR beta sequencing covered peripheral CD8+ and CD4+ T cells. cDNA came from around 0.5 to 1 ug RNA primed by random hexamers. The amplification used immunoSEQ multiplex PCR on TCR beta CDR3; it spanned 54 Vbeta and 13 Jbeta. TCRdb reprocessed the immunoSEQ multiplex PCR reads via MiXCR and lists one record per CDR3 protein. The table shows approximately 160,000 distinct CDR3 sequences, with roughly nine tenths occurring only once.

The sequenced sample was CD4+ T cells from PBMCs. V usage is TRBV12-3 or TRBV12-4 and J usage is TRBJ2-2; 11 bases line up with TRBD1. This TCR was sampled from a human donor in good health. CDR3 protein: CATLTPLGTGGTGELFF. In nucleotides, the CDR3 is TGTGCCACCCTTACTCCGTTAGGGACAGGGGGCACCGGGGAGCTGTTTTTT.